The sequence of this T cell receptor beta chain was determined in a study of T cells in Graves' hyperthyroidism and ophthalmopathy (dated by TCRdb to the late 2010s). In the study overall: Peripheral blood was sampled at the time of initial diagnosis, prior to any treatment. To identify TCR V-J signatures that set the groups apart, the researchers used a discovery cohort of about a hundred patients, made up of roughly 40 with Graves' ophthalmopathy and about 55 with stable Graves' hyperthyroidism. An independent validation cohort of fewer than 20 hyperthyroidism patients and 17 patients who later progressed to ophthalmopathy tested prospective prediction of ophthalmopathy. The approximately 98 discovery patients were randomly divided into training and test sets at a 7:3 ratio. In addition, the study compared T-cell repertoires in thyroid tissue and in blood from about 6 Graves' hyperthyroidism patients. Once sampling was done, hyperthyroidism patients were given methimazole at a starting dose of 30 mg daily, whereas ophthalmopathy patients were given high-dose intravenous methylprednisolone. The paper describes TCR Vbeta CDR3 sequencing of 120 to 150 peripheral blood samples, made up of approximately 40 ophthalmopathy patients, over 70 hyperthyroidism patients and roughly 17 progressor patients.

In the germline V gene (reference sequence), CDR1 corresponds to MNHEY and CDR2 to SMNVEV. Reading from cysteine to phenylalanine, the CDR3 counts 13 amino acids. Of the read, only the CDR3 DNA is kept; its 39 bases are in frame from base 1. Relative to germline, V is missing 6 bases and J is missing 10 bases, with 9 bases of the junction outside any gene match. TCR beta CDR3 regions were amplified from RNA transcripts. The TCR CDR3 was subjected to a first round of RT-PCR using the HTBI primer set and the Qiagen OneStep RT-PCR kit. A second multiplex PCR round built the libraries, followed by size selection and purification. Paired-end sequencing of the libraries was performed with 100 bp reads on an Illumina HiSeq2000. Concerning the study's data processing: SOAPnuke was used to process the raw data, throwing out any read that contained adapters or uncalled bases, had a mean Phred below 15, or lacked an exact constant-primer or identifier match. High-quality paired reads were merged with COPE v1.2.5, and unique nucleotide sequences were defined as clonotypes. MiTCR v1.1 was used to align the clonotypes against IMGT TRBV, TRBD and TRBJ reference segments. The analysis was restricted to V-J combinations with a frequency above 0.0001, which together covered about 99% of the repertoires. A TCS score was defined as the ratio between F50 (clonal expansion) and ExV (chaos), using BLOSUM62-based TCRdist between CDR3 peptides within each V-J. Welch's t-statistics and random forest reduced several hundred V-J features to roughly 13, which were used in a naive Bayes classifier (R e1071). Through fastp at Q25 and MiXCR, TCRdb rebuilt clones from the public reads, retaining in-frame beta chains. Each entry is one CDR3 protein sequence, shown with its most common DNA and genes. The V and J calls were not made by the authors but by TCRdb's processing. The sample table shows about 740,000 distinct CDR3 sequences, and less than 15% are seen once. The ten most abundant clones make up around 9.6% of the sample.

Study-wide findings and limitations: No statistical method was used to set the sample size in advance, and investigators knew the group allocation. Most expanded thyroid clonotypes (frequency above 0.001) were also detected in blood, a finding suggesting that blood repertoires may reflect thyroid immune responses. In cross-validation, a model built on a 13 V-J signature told ophthalmopathy apart from stable hyperthyroidism with about 90% sensitivity and roughly 82% specificity, and in testing the same model reached 80%/75%. In validation, the model predicted progression to ophthalmopathy with 55% to 71% sensitivity and approximately 74% specificity, a median of about 6 months before onset.

Stable Graves' hyperthyroidism was defined as no progression to ophthalmopathy during 18 months of follow-up. Hyperthyroidism patients were newly diagnosed, with disease duration under 2 months, and aged 18 to 65 years. The study excluded patients with uncontrolled infections, other autoimmune diseases, pregnancy or lactation. Diagnoses relied on clinical symptoms, serum thyroxine and TRAb, thyroid ultrasound and orbital computed tomography. PBMCs were isolated from approximately 10 ml of fresh peripheral blood by Ficoll-Paque density gradient centrifugation. Total RNA was extracted with Trizol reagent, and quality was checked on an Agilent 2100 Bioanalyzer. This clonotype was detected ten times or more. What antigen it recognizes has not been identified. Base qualities are not at hand, and no much larger clone is one base apart.

This sequence originates from a woman aged 18-29 years with Graves' hyperthyroidism. The chain links TRBV27 with TRBJ2-1; 7 central bases correspond to TRBD1. Sequencing was performed on blood. In nucleotide form, the sequence is TGTGCCAGCAGATGGACAGGCCAGAAGGAGCAGTTCTTC. The encoded protein is CASRWTGQKEQFF.